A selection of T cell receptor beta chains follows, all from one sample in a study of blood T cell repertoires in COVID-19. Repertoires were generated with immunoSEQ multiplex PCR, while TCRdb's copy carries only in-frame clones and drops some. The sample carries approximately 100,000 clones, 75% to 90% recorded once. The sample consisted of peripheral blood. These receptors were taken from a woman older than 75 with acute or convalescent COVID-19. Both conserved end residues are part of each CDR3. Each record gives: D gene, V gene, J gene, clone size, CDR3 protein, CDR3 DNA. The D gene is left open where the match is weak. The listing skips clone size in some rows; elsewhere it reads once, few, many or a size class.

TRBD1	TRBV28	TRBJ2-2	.	CASSFRGRTGELFF	TGTGCCAGCAGTTTCAGGGGGCGGACCGGGGAGCTGTTTTTT
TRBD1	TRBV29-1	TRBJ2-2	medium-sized	CSVEFLDRPGGDTGELFF	TGCAGCGTTGAATTTTTGGACAGGCCTGGTGGGGACACCGGGGAGCTGTTTTTT
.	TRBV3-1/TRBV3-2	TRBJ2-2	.	CASSQGPTGTGELFF	TGTGCCAGCAGCCAAGGGCCCACGGGCACCGGGGAGCTGTTTTTT
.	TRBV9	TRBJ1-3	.	CASSVGGHSGNTIYF	TGTGCCAGCAGCGTGGGGGGTCACTCTGGAAACACCATATATTTT
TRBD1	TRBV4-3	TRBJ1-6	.	CASSQSHGQGSYNSPLHF	TGCGCCAGCAGCCAAAGCCATGGACAGGGATCCTATAATTCACCCCTCCACTTT
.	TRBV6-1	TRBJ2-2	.	CASSDRATGELFF	TGTGCCAGCAGTGACAGGGCCACCGGGGAGCTGTTTTTT
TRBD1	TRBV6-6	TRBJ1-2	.	CASSYGGQGKGYTF	TGTGCCAGCAGTTACGGCGGACAGGGCAAAGGCTACACCTTC
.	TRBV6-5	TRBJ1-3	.	CASSLGASGNTIYF	TGTGCCAGCAGTTTGGGGGCCTCTGGAAACACCATATATTTT
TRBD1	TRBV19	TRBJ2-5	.	CASSIGVQGGRETQYF	TGTGCCAGTAGTATAGGGGTCCAAGGGGGCCGGGAGACCCAGTACTTC
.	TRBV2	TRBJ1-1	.	CASSVQVINTEAFF	TGTGCCAGCAGTGTCCAGGTCATTAACACTGAAGCTTTCTTT
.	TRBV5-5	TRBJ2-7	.	CASSLGQTNYEQYF	TGTGCCAGCAGCTTGGGACAGACCAACTACGAGCAGTACTTC